The 29 T cell receptor beta chains below come from one sample, sequenced in a study of blood T cell repertoires in COVID-19. The table came from immunoSEQ multiplex PCR; TCRdb's copy has only in-frame clones and leaves some out. The data contain 100,000 to 150,000 clones, 81% of them singletons. Sequencing was performed on peripheral blood. Source of these receptors: a man aged 30 to 45 with COVID-19, enrolled during active disease.

The CDR3: CASSPQPGQGLYGYTF. CDR3 in DNA: TGTGCCAGCTCACCTCAACCGGGACAGGGCCTCTATGGCTACACCTTC. This chain uses TRBV18 with TRBJ1-2, with 9 bases fitting TRBD1. The junction had 9 bases not matched to a gene; V was cut back by 3 bases and J by 4 bases. This CDR3 contains 16 residues. From germline, CDR1 is KGHSH and CDR2 LQKENI.

This sequence joins TRBV7-2 and TRBJ1-2, with a tentative D call TRBD1 (6 bases). Germline-derived CDR1 and CDR2 are SGHTA and FQGNSA. This CDR3 is 14 amino acids long. Trimming pared 0 bases from V and 8 bases from J, leaving 13 bases between. CDR3 region: CASSLATGKGGYTF. CDR3 coding DNA: TGTGCCAGCAGCTTAGCAACAGGGAAAGGCGGCTACACCTTC.

This rearrangement joins TRBV19 to TRBJ1-6; D remains ambiguous. The germline V and J ends were trimmed by 4 bases and 7 bases, with 17 bases remaining between them. Germline lookup yields CDR1 LNHDA and CDR2 SQIVND (reference sequence). CDR3 length: 16 residues. In nucleotides, the CDR3 is TGTGCCAGTAGTAACCTATCGGGATCCTCCAATTCACCCCTCCACTTT. Protein: CASSNLSGSSNSPLHF. Supplemented by reference TRBV19 and TRBJ1-6, the full variable domain reads DGGITQSPKYLFRKEGQNVTLSCEQNLNHDAMYWYRQDPGQGLRLIYYSQIVNDFQKGDIAEGYSVSREKKESFPLTVTSAQKNPTAFYLCASSNLSGSSNSPLHFGNGTRLTVT.

This chain connects TRBV6-5 to TRBJ2-1; no reliable D call. The CDR3 length is 11 residues. CDR1 and CDR2 (germline): MNHEY, SVGAGI. Trimming cost V 11 bases and J 5 bases, with 10 bases left between them. CDR3: CAGSTNNEQFF. The CDR3 nucleotides are TGTGCCGGTTCAACTAACAATGAGCAGTTCTTC.

This sequence joins TRBV5-1 and TRBJ1-2, with 8 bases fitting TRBD1. The germline gives CDR1 SGHRS, CDR2 YFSETQ. This CDR3 is built from 12 residues. The ends lost 4 bases at V and 4 bases at J; junction bases unmatched: 0. The CDR3: CASSQGAYGYTF. The CDR3 DNA is TGCGCCAGCAGCCAGGGGGCCTATGGCTACACCTTC.

The chain carries TRBV7-9 and TRBJ1-2, with D possibly being TRBD1 (5 bases). The CDR3 is made up of 13 amino acids. The V gene lost 6 bases and the J gene lost 7 bases, with 15 bases spanning the gap. CDR1 SEHNR and CDR2 FQNEAQ come from the germline V gene (reference sequence). CDR3 sequence reads: CASRAADSPGYTF. The DNA of the CDR3 is TGTGCCAGCAGGGCCGCTGACAGTCCTGGCTACACCTTC.

The rearrangement uses TRBV24-1 and TRBJ2-2; D possibly corresponds to TRBD1 (6 bases). The CDR3 totals 19 residues. Germline CDR1 reads KGHDR; CDR2 reads SFDVKD. V shed 3 bases and J shed 6 bases, with 25 bases lying between them. CDR3 nucleotides: TGTGCCACCAGTGATCCTTTTTCCCCCTTCAGGGGAAGGGCCGGGGAGCTGTTTTTT. Amino acids: CATSDPFSPFRGRAGELFF.

This chain links TRBV5-1 with TRBJ1-2, with 7 bases identical to TRBD1. There are 16 residues in the CDR3. CDR1 is SGHRS and CDR2 is YFSETQ in the germline V gene. The V and J ends lost 4 bases and 4 bases, in that order; junction bases with no gene match: 13. CDR3 DNA sequence: TGCGCCAGCAGCACCGGACAGGAGGTGATGGGCTATGGCTACACCTTC. Translating gives CASSTGQEVMGYGYTF.

The chain carries TRBV28 and TRBJ1-2; D might be TRBD1 (6 bases). V shed 1 base and J shed 2 bases, with 11 bases lying between them. CDR1 is MDHEN, CDR2 SYDVKM, per germline. The CDR3 length is 15 residues. The CDR3 nucleotides are TGTGCCAGCAGTTTATACGTTCAGGGGAACTATGGCTACACCTTC. Amino acids: CASSLYVQGNYGYTF.

J is TRBJ1-2 and V is TRBV11-2; D not certain. Trimming left V 3 bases short and J 6 bases short, with 14 bases between. The germline gives CDR1 SGHAT, CDR2 FQNNGV. This CDR3 has 14 amino acids. The CDR3 DNA reads TGTGCCAGCAGCTTCCCCACGGGATGGCATGGCTACACCTTC. Protein: CASSFPTGWHGYTF.

The chain is built from TRBV28 and TRBJ1-1, with TRBD1 as a possible D gene (6 bases). The germline V gene has CDR1 MDHEN and CDR2 SYDVKM. The CDR3 consists of 14 residues. Trimming shortened V by 3 bases and J by 4 bases, and 12 bases separated the two germline ends. CDR3 amino acids: CASSFRGWVTEAFF. As DNA, the CDR3 is TGTGCCAGCAGTTTCAGGGGTTGGGTCACTGAAGCTTTCTTT.

The chain combines TRBV7-2 with TRBJ1-4; D is possibly TRBD1 (5 bases). V lost 5 bases, J lost 7 bases, and 17 bases lay in between. Per the germline V gene, CDR1 is SGHTA and CDR2 is FQGNSA. The CDR3 consists of 15 residues. DNA for the CDR3: TGTGCCAGCAGCCCGACACAGGTACTGCCTGAAAAACTGTTTTTT. Translation: CASSPTQVLPEKLFF.

This chain connects TRBV27 to TRBJ2-1, with 9 bases aligning to TRBD2. V dropped 6 bases and J dropped 3; count of bases not matched to a gene: 6. CDR3 length: 15 residues. Germline CDR1 MNHEY, CDR2 SMNVEV (reference sequence). This chain's CDR3 is CASSYSGGIYNEQFF. The CDR3 DNA reads as TGTGCCAGCAGCTATAGCGGGGGCATCTACAATGAGCAGTTCTTC.

The chain links TRBV6-2 or TRBV6-3 to TRBJ1-2; perhaps TRBD1 as D (6 bases). The CDR3 extends over 16 amino acids. The V gene lost 2 bases and the J gene lost 4 bases, with 17 bases spanning the gap. The V gene's germline CDR1 is MNHEY and CDR2 SVGEGT. CDR3 amino acids: CASSYLGQPYPYGYTF. Here the CDR3 DNA reads TGTGCCAGCAGTTACCTCGGACAGCCGTACCCCTATGGCTACACCTTC.

This clone was detected a few times. This rearrangement joins TRBV28 to TRBJ1-1, with 10 bases aligning to TRBD1. V was pared by 6 bases and J by 3 bases, with 10 bases of the junction left unmatched. The germline V gene encodes CDR1 MDHEN and CDR2 SYDVKM. This CDR3 contains 16 residues. As DNA, the CDR3 is TGTGCCAGCAGGCCCCGACAGGGGGCTCGGTACACTGAAGCTTTCTTT. As protein: CASRPRQGARYTEAFF.

This clone was seen once. The chain joins TRBV30 to TRBJ1-1, with D uncertain. This CDR3 region has 14 residues. Trimming took 3 bases from V and 0 from J, leaving 11 bases between them. CDR1 and CDR2 from the germline V gene are GTSNPN and SVGIG (reference sequence). The CDR3 region has the DNA TGTGCCTGGAGCTCCCTTCACATGAACACTGAAGCTTTCTTT. Protein: CAWSSLHMNTEAFF.

This clone was recorded once. The V gene is TRBV4-1, the J gene TRBJ2-1, with D perhaps matching TRBD1 (5 bases). V lost 0 bases and J 0 bases, leaving 12 bases between the germline ends. This CDR3 comprises 17 residues. Germline values: CDR1 MGHRA, CDR2 YSYEKL. The CDR3 spells CASSQDPDISSYNEQFF. The CDR3 DNA reads as TGCGCCAGCAGCCAAGATCCGGACATATCCTCCTACAATGAGCAGTTCTTC.

The rearrangement uses TRBV5-1 and TRBJ2-3; TRBD1 matches at 8 bases. The germline V gene encodes CDR1 SGHRS and CDR2 YFSETQ. CDR3 size: 15 residues. The trim removed 6 bases at V and 2 bases at J, leaving 8 bases unmatched. In nucleotides, the CDR3 is TGCGCCAGCACCTGGGACAGGAGAAACACAGATACGCAGTATTTT. This encodes CASTWDRRNTDTQYF.

A few counts support this clone. This sequence joins TRBV29-1 and TRBJ2-2, with a weak D call TRBD1 (6 bases). CDR3 length equals 13 residues. Germline CDR1 SQVTM, CDR2 ANQGSEA. Trimming left V 6 bases short and J 3 bases short, with 11 bases between. CDR3 protein: CSVGTLYTGELFF. The DNA of the CDR3 is TGCAGCGTAGGGACATTGTACACCGGGGAGCTGTTTTTT.

The genes are TRBV29-1 and TRBJ2-3; 9 nucleotides match TRBD1. Germline CDR1 SQVTM, CDR2 ANQGSEA. The CDR3 spans 12 residues. J gave up 6 bases and V 6 bases, and 4 bases lay outside the gene matches. CDR3 sequence: CSVGQGEDTQYF. The CDR3 DNA reads as TGCAGCGTGGGACAGGGTGAGGATACGCAGTATTTT.

This clone has only one observation. V is TRBV7-9 and J is TRBJ1-5; D remains unclear. CDR3 length: 12 amino acids. Germline CDR1 and CDR2: SEHNR and FQNEAQ (reference sequence). V lost 3 bases, J lost 5 bases, and 5 bases lay in between. DNA for the CDR3: TGTGCCAGCAGCTTCGGTGATCAGCCCCAGCATTTT. This codes for CASSFGDQPQHF.

The V call is TRBV5-1, the J call TRBJ1-1; D not resolved. The CDR3 runs to 14 residues. Germline assignment: CDR1 SGHRS and CDR2 YFSETQ. Between the trimmed V and J ends, which lost 0 bases and 5 bases, there was a span of 11 bases. CDR3 DNA: TGCGCCAGCAGCTTGGATTCTACGGGGACTGAAGCTTTCTTT. It is translated as CASSLDSTGTEAFF.

The chain has TRBV6-6 and TRBJ1-1, with a weak D call TRBD1 (6 bases). This CDR3 is 11 amino acids long. V dropped 5 bases and J dropped 11 bases, with 12 bases sitting between them. Germline lookup yields CDR1 MNHNY and CDR2 SVGAGI (reference sequence). The CDR3: CASSNRVVAFF. For the CDR3, the DNA is TGTGCCAGCAGTAACAGGGTCGTCGCTTTCTTT.

This clone was counted a few times. The chain employs TRBV18 and TRBJ1-5; D possibly corresponds to TRBD1 (5 bases). The CDR3 length is 17 residues. Germline V gene lookup returns CDR1 KGHSH and CDR2 LQKENI. The germline V and J ends were trimmed by 8 bases and 4 bases, with 24 bases remaining between them. The CDR3 spells CASPPNVIGGFNQPQHF. For the CDR3, the DNA is TGTGCCAGCCCCCCAAATGTGATCGGGGGGTTTAATCAGCCCCAGCATTTT.

CDR3 amino acids: CASRIGDRQTDTQYF. The DNA for the CDR3 is TGTGCCAGCAGAATAGGGGACAGGCAAACAGATACGCAGTATTTT. The chain couples TRBV28 to TRBJ2-3, with 8 nucleotides matching TRBD1. Trimming at V came to 6 bases and at J to 3 bases, leaving 8 bases not matched to a gene. The CDR3 runs to 15 residues. Germline CDR1 and CDR2: MDHEN and SYDVKM.

CDR3 nucleotide sequence: TGTGCCAGCAGTTTAGCCAGGGACTTCCCCCTCCACTTT. This sequence encodes CASSLARDFPLHF. The chain has TRBV12-3 or TRBV12-4 and TRBJ1-6; D perhaps matches TRBD1 (5 bases). The CDR3 runs 13 residues. Trimming took off 0 bases at V and 13 bases at J, with 10 bases between the two ends.

This clone was observed a single time. This chain joins TRBV18 and TRBJ1-1; 7 positions match TRBD1. Per germline, CDR1 KGHSH and CDR2 LQKENI. After removal of 4 bases from V and 11 bases from J, the junction contained 7 bases not matched to a gene. There are 12 residues in the CDR3. The CDR3 is CASSRDRVEAFF. DNA of the CDR3: TGTGCCAGCTCACGTGACAGGGTTGAGGCTTTCTTT.

This chain joins TRBV28 and TRBJ1-3, with 9 bases fitting TRBD1. The CDR3 runs 19 residues. V gave up 9 bases and J gave up 2 bases; unmatched junction bases: 20. Germline CDR1 is MDHEN and CDR2 is SYDVKM. The CDR3 DNA follows: TGTGCCAGTACGGGACCGGGACAGGGAATCAGCCACCCTGGAAACACCATATATTTT. It specifies CASTGPGQGISHPGNTIYF.

This chain joins TRBV7-9 and TRBJ2-1; TRBD2 matches 8 bases. CDR1 and CDR2 from the germline V gene are SEHNR and FQNEAQ (reference sequence). The CDR3 sequence is 14 residues long. J was trimmed by 8 bases and V by 7 bases; bases with no gene match: 10. The CDR3: CASTYAGGRDEQFF. DNA of the CDR3: TGTGCCAGCACCTATGCGGGGGGTAGGGATGAGCAGTTCTTC.